The 22 T cell receptor beta chains in this list originate from one sample, sequenced in a study of blood T cell repertoires in COVID-19. Profiled with immunoSEQ multiplex PCR; TCRdb holds only in-frame clones, not every one. Of about 230,000 clones listed, approximately 84% are singletons. The specimen sequenced was peripheral blood. These receptors came from a man aged 40-49 years with acute or convalescent COVID-19.

The chain combines TRBV19 with TRBJ1-4; D is possibly TRBD1 (6 bases). Germline CDR1 reads LNHDA; CDR2 reads SQIVND (reference sequence). The CDR3 is 15 amino acids. V lost 3 bases, J lost 10 bases, and 18 bases lay in between. The CDR3 loop is CASSIQGHIGRKLFF. CDR3 sequence (DNA): TGTGCCAGTAGTATCCAGGGACATATTGGTAGAAAACTGTTTTTT.

V is TRBV3-1 (or the pseudogene TRBV3-2) and J is TRBJ1-4; no clear D. V lost 1 base and J 2 bases, leaving 8 bases between the germline ends. The CDR3 consists of 15 residues. Germline V CDR1 and CDR2: LGHDT, YNNKEL (reference sequence). The CDR3: CASSQGGSTNEKLFF. CDR3 DNA sequence: TGTGCCAGCAGCCAAGGAGGGTCGACTAATGAAAAACTGTTTTTT.

This clone was seen more than once but under ten times. This chain joins TRBV6-5 and TRBJ2-3; 7 nucleotides agree with TRBD2. With 1 base clipped from V and 0 bases from J, the junction kept 4 bases outside the gene matches. This CDR3 spans 16 amino acids. Germline V lookup: CDR1 MNHEY, CDR2 SVGAGI. CDR3 residues: CASSYFAGESTDTQYF. The CDR3 DNA reads as TGTGCCAGCAGTTACTTCGCGGGGGAGAGCACAGATACGCAGTATTTT.

This clone was seen a few times. V is TRBV7-3 and J is TRBJ1-1; D unresolved. Per germline, CDR1 SGHTA and CDR2 FQGTGA. The CDR3 runs 13 residues. Trimming removed 2 bases at V and 4 bases at J, with 8 bases between. In DNA form, the CDR3 reads TGTGCCAGCAGCTTAGGAGGGTCCACTGAAGCTTTCTTT. Translation: CASSLGGSTEAFF.

This clone was seen only once. The genes are TRBV14 and TRBJ1-5, with D perhaps matching TRBD1 (5 bases). Trimming removed 6 bases at V and 5 bases at J, with 23 bases between. Germline V lookup: CDR1 SGHDN, CDR2 FVKESK. The CDR3 spans 17 residues. The CDR3 here is CASRDRRGGSLDQPQHF. CDR3 DNA sequence: TGTGCCAGCAGGGACCGGCGGGGCGGCTCTTTAGATCAGCCCCAGCATTTT.

To note about this clone: The junction and the germline gene differ at one end; a read error may be behind it. The genes are TRBV7-2 and TRBJ1-4, with 10 bases aligning to TRBD1. The length of the CDR3 is 14 residues. From germline, CDR1 is SGHTA and CDR2 FQGNSA. CDR3 sequence: CASSLYPTGGLLNF. The CDR3 nucleotides read TGTGCCAGCAGCCTTTACCCGACAGGGGGCCTATTGAATTTT.

The sample holds one count of this clone. The chain recombines TRBV29-1 with TRBJ2-7, with TRBD1 identical over 7 bases. The germline gives CDR1 SQVTM, CDR2 ANQGSEA. J gave up 12 bases and V 7 bases, and 21 bases lay outside the gene matches. The CDR3 contains 14 residues. The CDR3 sequence is CSAARDSETNVGYF. CDR3 nucleotides: TGCAGCGCCGCCCGGGACAGCGAAACAAACGTCGGGTACTTC.

The V and J genes are TRBV5-4 and TRBJ1-6; 8 bases agree with TRBD1. V gave up 4 bases and J gave up 9 bases; unmatched junction bases: 12. Germline V CDR1 and CDR2: SGHNT, YYREEE (reference sequence). The CDR3 length is 16 residues. The CDR3 DNA reads as TGTGCCAGCAGCACAGATCCAGCAGGGGGCCGTTCACCCCTCCACTTT. Translation gives CASSTDPAGGRSPLHF.

The sample holds a few counts of this clone. The chain has TRBV7-8 and TRBJ2-1; a weak D match, TRBD1 (6 bases). This CDR3 region has 15 residues. Between the trimmed V and J ends, which lost 2 bases and 5 bases, there was a span of 13 bases. Looked up from germline, CDR1 is SGHVS and CDR2 is FQNEAQ. CDR3 DNA: TGTGCCAGCAGCTTAAAGGCAGGGGTCAACAATGAGCAGTTCTTC. The encoded protein is CASSLKAGVNNEQFF. The complete variable domain, with remaining parts taken from reference TRBV7-8 and TRBJ2-1, reads GAGVSQSPRYKVAKRGQDVALRCDPISGHVSLFWYQQALGQGPEFLTYFQNEAQLDKSGLPSDRFFAERPEGSVSTLKIQRTQQEDSAVYLCASSLKAGVNNEQFFGPGTRLTVL.

The sample holds one count of this clone. The genes are TRBV20-1 and TRBJ2-3; D not certain. Trimming took off 3 bases at V and 6 bases at J, with 7 bases between the two ends. This CDR3 has 11 residues. CDR1 DFQATT and CDR2 SNEGSKA come from the germline V gene (reference sequence). CDR3 residues: CSASPRDTQYF. The CDR3 nucleotides are TGCAGTGCTAGTCCCCGGGATACGCAGTATTTT.

This clone has a handful of counts. This chain connects TRBV3-1 (or the pseudogene TRBV3-2) to TRBJ2-3, with a possible D match to TRBD2 (6 bases). Germline assignment: CDR1 LGHDT and CDR2 YNNKEL (reference sequence). Deletions cut 0 bases from V and 1 base from J, with 8 bases between. The CDR3 is 15 amino acids. This chain's CDR3 is CASSQELAGTDTQYF. CDR3 in DNA: TGTGCCAGCAGCCAAGAGTTAGCGGGCACAGATACGCAGTATTTT.

The chain employs TRBV27 and TRBJ1-2; 8 bases are a match to TRBD1. Germline-derived CDR1 and CDR2 are MNHEY and SMNVEV (reference sequence). V lost 2 bases and J lost 7; bases outside the gene matches: 6. This CDR3 region has 14 residues. The CDR3 region is CASSLTGGTFGYTF. Written as DNA, the CDR3 is TGTGCCAGCAGTTTAACAGGGGGGACCTTTGGCTACACCTTC.

The chain joins TRBV7-9 to TRBJ2-3; D is perhaps TRBD1 (5 bases). The germline V gene has CDR1 SEHNR and CDR2 FQNEAQ (reference sequence). Trimming removed 5 bases from V and 4 bases from J, with 13 bases in between. The CDR3 covers 14 residues. The CDR3 protein is CASSLGLGPDTQYF. The CDR3 nucleotides are TGTGCCAGCAGCCTGGGGCTGGGTCCAGATACGCAGTATTTT.

V usage is TRBV19 and J usage is TRBJ1-4; D is perhaps TRBD1 (6 bases). The CDR3 is 16 amino acids. Germline CDR1 is LNHDA and CDR2 is SQIVND (reference sequence). The V and J ends lost 6 bases and 5 bases respectively, with 19 bases between them. This chain's CDR3 is CASSRMYRALNEKLFF. CDR3 bases: TGTGCCAGTAGCCGTATGTACAGGGCCTTAAATGAAAAACTGTTTTTT.

The chain employs TRBV4-2 and TRBJ1-1, with TRBD1 matching 8 bases. The CDR3 sequence is 15 residues long. V shed 1 base, J shed 0 bases, and the junction held 1 base outside the gene matches. The germline gives CDR1 LGHNA, CDR2 YNFKEQ. CDR3 DNA sequence: TGTGCCAGCAGCCAAGGGGACAGGTTGAACACTGAAGCTTTCTTT. This encodes CASSQGDRLNTEAFF.

CDR3 DNA sequence: TGTGCCAGCAGACCACCGGGACAGGGGTCAAACACCATATATTTT. It is translated as CASRPPGQGSNTIYF. The V call is TRBV6-5, the J call TRBJ1-3; 10 bases fit TRBD1. Per the germline V gene, CDR1 is MNHEY and CDR2 is SVGAGI. The CDR3 is made up of 15 amino acids. With V trimmed by 6 bases and J by 6 bases, 8 bases remained unmatched.

The gene calls are TRBV28 and TRBJ1-5, with 7 bases matching TRBD1. The germline gives CDR1 MDHEN, CDR2 SYDVKM. This CDR3 is built from 15 residues. V gave up 4 bases and J gave up 5 bases; unmatched junction bases: 8. The CDR3 here is CASSSHRGTDQPQHF. CDR3 DNA: TGTGCCAGCAGTTCGCACAGGGGAACGGATCAGCCCCAGCATTTT.

The chain uses TRBV2 and TRBJ2-7; 9 bases are a match to TRBD1. Germline loops: CDR1 SNHLY, CDR2 FYNNEI. Trimming at V came to 9 bases and at J to 3 bases, leaving 12 bases not matched to a gene. The CDR3 runs to 15 residues. CDR3 nucleotide sequence: TGTGCCAGTAGACGGGACAGGGCATCTTACTACGAGCAGTACTTC. It codes for CASRRDRASYYEQYF.

This chain uses TRBV18 with TRBJ1-1; possible D gene TRBD1, 6 bases. CDR3 size: 14 residues. The V end was cut by 5 bases, the J end by 3 bases, with 13 bases between. CDR1 is KGHSH and CDR2 is LQKENI in the germline V gene. For the CDR3, the DNA is TGTGCCAGCTCAATACAGGGTCGGGACACTGAAGCTTTCTTT. Protein sequence: CASSIQGRDTEAFF.

The chain carries TRBV7-8 and TRBJ2-5; 8 bases are a match to TRBD2. V lost 1 base, J lost 5 bases, and 12 bases stayed unmatched. CDR1 is SGHVS, CDR2 FQNEAQ, per germline. CDR3 length: 17 amino acids. The CDR3 region is CASSLVRFGGARETQYF. CDR3 DNA: TGTGCCAGCAGCTTAGTACGATTCGGGGGGGCGAGGGAGACCCAGTACTTC.

This sequence joins TRBV24-1 and TRBJ2-2, with a tentative D call TRBD2 (6 bases). This CDR3 has 15 amino acids. Trimming cost V 2 bases and J 4 bases, with 10 bases left between them. Germline CDR1 KGHDR, CDR2 SFDVKD. The CDR3 sequence is CATSDWGVATGELFF. The CDR3 DNA follows: TGTGCCACCAGTGATTGGGGGGTGGCCACCGGGGAGCTGTTTTTT.

The table lists this clone with a few counts. The V call is TRBV19, the J call TRBJ1-4, with D possibly being TRBD1 (6 bases). Trimming took off 3 bases at V and 2 bases at J, with 10 bases between the two ends. Germline V gene lookup returns CDR1 LNHDA and CDR2 SQIVND (reference sequence). This CDR3 has 15 amino acids. The DNA of the CDR3 is TGTGCCAGTAGTATGATGGGGGCCACTAATGAAAAACTGTTTTTT. This codes for CASSMMGATNEKLFF.